This passage covers 26 T cell receptor beta chains from one sample sequenced in a study of blood T cell repertoires in COVID-19. TCRdb keeps only in-frame clones here, not all; method: immunoSEQ multiplex PCR. This table holds about 150,000 clones, over 70% found once. The specimen sequenced was peripheral blood. The receptors were sampled from a woman aged 65 to 85 who had recovered from COVID-19.

The V gene is TRBV15, the J gene TRBJ1-5, with 7 bases lining up with TRBD1. Unmatched junction bases numbered 7, after V lost 5 bases and J lost 9 bases. The length of the CDR3 is 13 residues. CDR1 and CDR2 from the germline V gene are LNHNV and YYDKDF (reference sequence). This CDR3 is CATSGDSGRPQHF. In nucleotides, the CDR3 is TGTGCCACCAGCGGGGACAGCGGTCGGCCCCAGCATTTT.

This sequence joins TRBV4-2 and TRBJ2-3; D possibly corresponds to TRBD2 (5 bases). V gave up 3 bases and J gave up 1 base, with 11 bases separating them. CDR3 length: 15 amino acids. Germline V gene lookup returns CDR1 LGHNA and CDR2 YNFKEQ. The chain's CDR3 is CASSQPGIRTDTQYF. The CDR3 DNA reads TGTGCCAGCAGCCAGCCCGGGATTCGCACAGATACGCAGTATTTT.

The CDR3 bases are TGCGCCAGCAGCTGGGGACAGGGGGACGAGCAGTACTTC. It translates to CASSWGQGDEQYF. The chain couples TRBV5-1 to TRBJ2-7, with 11 bases aligning to TRBD1. This CDR3 has 13 residues. The junction had 1 base not matched to a gene; V was cut back by 3 bases and J by 5 bases. CDR1 and CDR2 (germline): SGHRS, YFSETQ.

This rearrangement joins TRBV27 to TRBJ2-7; the match to TRBD1 covers 7 bases. Germline CDR1 reads MNHEY; CDR2 reads SMNVEV (reference sequence). This CDR3 is built from 14 residues. J gave up 2 bases and V 7 bases, and 8 bases lay outside the gene matches. The CDR3: CASTPDRATYEQYF. The CDR3, as DNA: TGTGCCAGCACGCCCGACAGGGCAACCTACGAGCAGTACTTC.

The chain carries TRBV28 and TRBJ2-2; 15 positions match TRBD2. This CDR3 contains 18 residues. Looked up from germline, CDR1 is MDHEN and CDR2 is SYDVKM. Trimming took 6 bases from V and 6 from J; bases not matched to a gene: 11. This CDR3 is CASSPGLAGGLVPGELFF. The CDR3 region has the DNA TGTGCCAGCAGCCCCGGACTAGCGGGGGGGCTGGTTCCCGGGGAGCTGTTTTTT.

The chain carries TRBV9 and TRBJ1-4, with D hard to call. This CDR3 comprises 16 residues. The V end was cut by 0 bases, the J end by 8 bases, with 17 bases between. Germline CDR1 is SGDLS and CDR2 is YYNGEE. CDR3 bases: TGTGCCAGCAGCGTAGGAATTGTGGGGAGCGGAGAAAAACTGTTTTTT. Translating gives CASSVGIVGSGEKLFF. The full variable domain, completed using reference TRBV9 and TRBJ1-4, is DSGVTQTPKHLITATGQRVTLRCSPRSGDLSVYWYQQSLDQGLQFLIQYYNGEERAKGNILERFSAQQFPDLHSELNLSSLELGDSALYFCASSVGIVGSGEKLFFGSGTQLSVL.

The V call is TRBV10-3, the J call TRBJ1-1; TRBD1 might be the D (6 bases). The V gene's germline CDR1 is ENHRY and CDR2 SYGVKD. The CDR3 is 17 residues long. V lost 3 bases, J lost 6 bases, and 23 bases lay in between. This CDR3 is CAISEGTTRGGGPEAFF. CDR3 nucleotides: TGTGCCATCAGTGAAGGGACAACGAGGGGCGGCGGGCCTGAAGCTTTCTTT.

V gene TRBV30 combines with J gene TRBJ2-7, with 9 bases matching TRBD2. CDR3 length equals 12 residues. Per germline, CDR1 GTSNPN and CDR2 SVGIG (reference sequence). V lost 2 bases, J lost 10 bases, and 6 bases stayed unmatched. The chain's CDR3 is CAWSWLAGIQYF. The CDR3 coding sequence is TGTGCCTGGAGTTGGCTAGCGGGAATTCAGTACTTC.

The V call is TRBV7-9, the J call TRBJ1-1, with a tentative D call TRBD1 (5 bases). CDR1 is SEHNR, CDR2 FQNEAQ, per germline (reference sequence). This CDR3 has 15 amino acids. Trimming took off 5 bases at V and 2 bases at J, with 15 bases between the two ends. Here the CDR3 reads CASSPRSGGNTEAFF. CDR3 nucleotide sequence: TGTGCCAGCAGCCCTCGGTCGGGGGGAAACACTGAAGCTTTCTTT. The whole variable domain, filled in from reference TRBV7-9 and TRBJ1-1, reads DTGVSQNPRHKITKRGQNVTFRCDPISEHNRLYWYRQTLGQGPEFLTYFQNEAQLEKSRLLSDRFSAERPKGSFSTLEIQRTEQGDSAMYLCASSPRSGGNTEAFFGQGTRLTVV.

This clone was seen more than once but under ten times. The chain has TRBV4-1 and TRBJ1-6; 9 positions agree with TRBD1. This CDR3 region has 18 residues. The germline V gene has CDR1 MGHRA and CDR2 YSYEKL. Trimming took 4 bases from V and 5 from J; bases not matched to a gene: 12. CDR3 protein: CASSLRDSRTGDNSPLHF. CDR3 DNA: TGCGCCAGCAGCCTGAGGGATTCCCGGACAGGGGATAATTCACCCCTCCACTTT.

This chain joins TRBV5-6 and TRBJ2-7; the D is unclear. The germline V gene encodes CDR1 SGHDT and CDR2 YYEEEE. The CDR3 runs 13 residues. V was trimmed by 5 bases and J by 7 bases, leaving 16 bases between them. The CDR3 DNA follows: TGTGCCAGCAGTTCAACGACTGTTTTGGAGCAGTACTTC. Translating gives CASSSTTVLEQYF.

This clone has only one observation. The chain uses TRBV27 and TRBJ2-1; 9 nucleotides align to TRBD2. This CDR3 region has 15 residues. J was trimmed by 10 bases and V by 5 bases; bases with no gene match: 12. The germline V gene has CDR1 MNHEY and CDR2 SMNVEV (reference sequence). In DNA form, the CDR3 reads TGTGCCAGCAGTCCCCACAATGGGCTAGCGGGGGAGCAGTTCTTC. Translation gives CASSPHNGLAGEQFF.

CDR3 DNA sequence: TGTGCCATCAGTGAGCCTAGCGGGGGCTCCCGGGAGACCCAGTACTTC. This encodes CAISEPSGGSRETQYF. V and J are TRBV10-3 and TRBJ2-5; 10 nucleotides agree with TRBD2. The ends lost 2 bases at V and 5 bases at J; junction bases unmatched: 8. The CDR3 spans 16 residues. Germline-derived CDR1 and CDR2 are ENHRY and SYGVKD.

This chain uses TRBV10-3 with TRBJ2-2; no firm D call. CDR1 is ENHRY and CDR2 is SYGVKD in the germline V gene. Trimming took 6 bases from V and 4 from J, leaving 9 bases between them. CDR3 size: 13 residues. CDR3 amino acids: CAISFPSTGELFF. The CDR3, as DNA: TGTGCCATCAGCTTCCCCTCCACCGGGGAGCTGTTTTTT.

V and J are TRBV19 and TRBJ1-2; a possible D gene is TRBD1 (5 bases). The germline V gene encodes CDR1 LNHDA and CDR2 SQIVND (reference sequence). The CDR3 covers 15 residues. Trimming cost V 4 bases and J 4 bases, with 16 bases left between them. The CDR3 nucleotides read TGTGCCAGTAGTACCGACGGACTCGGGGGCTATGGCTACACCTTC. Translated: CASSTDGLGGYGYTF.

This clone was observed once. The chain has TRBV18 and TRBJ2-1; the match to TRBD2 covers 12 bases. The germline V gene has CDR1 KGHSH and CDR2 LQKENI. Trimming cost V 6 bases and J 3 bases; bases outside gene matches: 6. CDR3 length: 16 residues. CDR3 DNA sequence: TGTGCCAGCTCGGACGCTAGCGGGGGGGGCTACAATGAGCAGTTCTTC. Its protein is CASSDASGGGYNEQFF. The complete variable domain, with remaining parts taken from reference TRBV18 and TRBJ2-1, reads NAGVMQNPRHLVRRRGQEARLRCSPMKGHSHVYWYRQLPEEGLKFMVYLQKENIIDESGMPKERFSAEFPKEGPSILRIQQVVRGDSAAYFCASSDASGGGYNEQFFGPGTRLTVL.

The chain carries TRBV7-8 and TRBJ1-1; 8 bases match TRBD1. The CDR3 runs 15 residues. Germline lookup yields CDR1 SGHVS and CDR2 FQNEAQ. J was trimmed by 2 bases and V by 5 bases; bases with no gene match: 7. The CDR3 DNA reads as TGTGCCAGCAGCCACCGGACAGGGCTAAACACTGAAGCTTTCTTT. It codes for CASSHRTGLNTEAFF.

The chain combines TRBV30 with TRBJ1-5, with unresolved D. The CDR3 loop spans 13 amino acids. With 3 bases removed from V and 6 bases from J, the gap between germline ends came to 12 bases. In germline, CDR1 is GTSNPN, CDR2 SVGIG (reference sequence). The CDR3: CAWSARGGQPQHF. The CDR3, as DNA: TGTGCCTGGAGCGCCCGCGGCGGTCAGCCCCAGCATTTT.

This chain links TRBV6-1 with TRBJ1-6; TRBD1 matches 9 bases. CDR3 length: 14 amino acids. The trim removed 6 bases at V and 8 bases at J, leaving 5 bases unmatched. Germline CDR1 reads MNHNS; CDR2 reads SASEGT. In DNA form, the CDR3 reads TGTGCCAGCAGCCGGGACAGGGTGGATTCACCCCTCCACTTT. This encodes CASSRDRVDSPLHF.

The chain couples TRBV19 to TRBJ1-3; D gene uncertain. CDR1 is LNHDA and CDR2 is SQIVND in the germline V gene (reference sequence). The CDR3 length is 16 residues. V was shortened by 5 bases and J by 0 bases, with 14 bases between the two germline ends. The CDR3 DNA follows: TGTGCCAGTAGTCCTCGAGGCTTGAGCTCTGGAAACACCATATATTTT. Residues: CASSPRGLSSGNTIYF.

The chain carries TRBV5-4 and TRBJ2-1; TRBD2 matches 8 bases. J lost 4 bases, V lost 4 bases, and 7 bases had no gene match. The CDR3 consists of 15 residues. In germline, CDR1 is SGHNT, CDR2 YYREEE (reference sequence). CDR3 coding DNA: TGTGCCAGCAGCCCGGGAGGGCGGGGGTACAATGAGCAGTTCTTC. This translates into CASSPGGRGYNEQFF.

This chain uses TRBV18 with TRBJ2-5, with TRBD1 matching 10 bases. Trimming removed 2 bases from V and 7 bases from J; junction bases left unmatched: 4. The CDR3 consists of 14 residues. The germline CDR1 and CDR2 sequences are KGHSH and LQKENI. The CDR3 coding sequence is TGTGCCAGCTCACCATCCCGGGACAGGGGGACCCAGTACTTC. This translates into CASSPSRDRGTQYF.

This rearrangement joins TRBV29-1 to TRBJ1-4; D gene ambiguous. Germline V gives CDR1 SQVTM, CDR2 ANQGSEA. The V gene lost 7 bases and the J gene lost 5 bases, with 14 bases spanning the gap. This CDR3 has 13 amino acids. CDR3 DNA: TGCAGCGGGACGGACTCCACCAATGAAAAACTGTTTTTT. This translates into CSGTDSTNEKLFF.

The V call is TRBV5-5, the J call TRBJ2-2, with a possible D match to TRBD1 (7 bases). V lost 1 base, J lost 4 bases, and 8 bases lay in between. CDR3 length equals 14 residues. Germline CDR1 is SGHKS and CDR2 is YYEKEE (reference sequence). CDR3 bases: TGTGCCAGCAGCTTGCAGGGGGGCACCGGGGAGCTGTTTTTT. It specifies CASSLQGGTGELFF. The full variable domain, completed using reference TRBV5-5 and TRBJ2-2, is DAGVTQSPTHLIKTRGQQVTLRCSPISGHKSVSWYQQVLGQGPQFIFQYYEKEERGRGNFPDRFSARQFPNYSSELNVNALLLGDSALYLCASSLQGGTGELFFGEGSRLTVL.

This chain uses TRBV5-1 with TRBJ2-1, with 9 positions matching TRBD2. CDR3 length equals 14 residues. Germline CDR1 SGHRS, CDR2 YFSETQ. J was trimmed by 6 bases and V by 1 base; bases with no gene match: 2. This CDR3 reads CASSLISGSNEQFF. The CDR3 bases are TGCGCCAGCAGCTTGATTAGCGGGAGCAATGAGCAGTTCTTC.

The chain links TRBV11-3 to TRBJ2-3, with 15 bases identical to TRBD2. V was pared by 5 bases and J by 4 bases, with 10 bases of the junction left unmatched. This CDR3 is built from 18 residues. Per germline, CDR1 SGHNT and CDR2 YENEEA. This CDR3 is CASSPGLAGGGPPDTQYF. The CDR3 DNA sequence: TGTGCCAGCAGCCCGGGACTAGCGGGAGGAGGCCCCCCAGATACGCAGTATTTT. Filled out from reference TRBV11-3 and TRBJ2-3, the complete variable domain reads EAGVVQSPRYKIIEKKQPVAFWCNPISGHNTLYWYLQNLGQGPELLIRYENEEAVDDSQLPKDRFSAERLKGVDSTLKIQPAELGDSAVYLCASSPGLAGGGPPDTQYFGPGTRLTVL.